One T cell receptor beta chain is described in this entry. This sample was included in a study of blood T cell repertoires in COVID-19. Overall study context: Collection of acute and convalescent COVID-19 samples took place in the United States, Italy and Spain. Sample material is recorded as cDNA or gDNA derived from T cells, B-cell-depleted T cells, or PBMCs.

In the authors' methods: Cell counts per sample came from amplifying reference gene primers. Assay used: immunoSEQ multiplex PCR; TCRdb lists only in-frame clones, some missing. V, J and clone size were drawn from that table, and D and trimming were deduced from the DNA. Altogether about 300,000 clones are present, roughly 90% being singletons, with the ten largest covering 2% to 2.5%. The TCR comes from a woman aged 30 to 39 with COVID-19, enrolled during active disease. Sequencing was performed on peripheral blood.

CDR3 DNA sequence: TGTGCCAGCAGCTTGGAGGTAGCGGGAGATTACGAGCAGTACTTC. It yields the protein CASSLEVAGDYEQYF. The chain has TRBV5-8 and TRBJ2-7; 9 positions agree with TRBD2. The CDR3 is made up of 15 amino acids. CDR1 and CDR2 from the germline V gene are SGHTS and YDEGEE. With 0 bases clipped from V and 4 bases from J, the junction kept 5 bases outside the gene matches.